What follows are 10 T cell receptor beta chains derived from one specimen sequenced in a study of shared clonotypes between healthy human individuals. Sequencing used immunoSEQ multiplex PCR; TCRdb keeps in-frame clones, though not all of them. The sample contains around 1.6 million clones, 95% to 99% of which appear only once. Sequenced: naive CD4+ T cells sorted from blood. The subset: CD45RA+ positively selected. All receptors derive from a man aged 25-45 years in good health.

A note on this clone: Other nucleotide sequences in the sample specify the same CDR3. CDR3 DNA: TGTGCCAGCAGCTTATTTGAGACCCAGTACTTC. Its translation: CASSLFETQYF. This chain connects TRBV7-2 to TRBJ2-5; D not certain. CDR1 and CDR2 (germline): SGHTA, FQGNSA. V was trimmed by 2 bases and J by 5 bases, leaving 3 bases between them. The CDR3 consists of 11 residues.

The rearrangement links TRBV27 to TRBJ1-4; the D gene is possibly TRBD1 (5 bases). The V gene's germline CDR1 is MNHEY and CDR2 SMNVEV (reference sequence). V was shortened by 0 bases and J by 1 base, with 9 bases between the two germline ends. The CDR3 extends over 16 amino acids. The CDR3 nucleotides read TGTGCCAGCAGTTTATCGCGGCAGGGAACTAATGAAAAACTGTTTTTT. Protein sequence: CASSLSRQGTNEKLFF.

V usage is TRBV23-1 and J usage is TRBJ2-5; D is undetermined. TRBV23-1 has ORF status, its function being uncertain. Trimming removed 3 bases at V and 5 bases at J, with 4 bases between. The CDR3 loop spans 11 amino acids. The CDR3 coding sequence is TGCGCCAGCAGTCATACGGAGACCCAGTACTTC. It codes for CASSHTETQYF.

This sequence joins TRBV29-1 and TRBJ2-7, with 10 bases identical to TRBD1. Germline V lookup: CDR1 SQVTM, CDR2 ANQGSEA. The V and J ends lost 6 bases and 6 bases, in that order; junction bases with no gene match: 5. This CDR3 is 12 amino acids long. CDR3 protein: CSVGGQGFEQYF. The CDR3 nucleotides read TGCAGCGTGGGGGGACAGGGGTTCGAGCAGTACTTC.

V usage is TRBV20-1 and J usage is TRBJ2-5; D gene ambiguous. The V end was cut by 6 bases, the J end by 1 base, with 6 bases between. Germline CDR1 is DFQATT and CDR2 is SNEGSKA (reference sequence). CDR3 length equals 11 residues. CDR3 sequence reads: CSAATQETQYF. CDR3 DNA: TGCAGTGCGGCAACCCAAGAGACCCAGTACTTC.

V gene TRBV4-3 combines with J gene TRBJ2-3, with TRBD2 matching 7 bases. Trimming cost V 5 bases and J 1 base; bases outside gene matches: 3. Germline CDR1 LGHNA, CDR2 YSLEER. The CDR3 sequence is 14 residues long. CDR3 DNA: TGCGCCAGCAGCATTCGGGGGGGCACAGATACGCAGTATTTT. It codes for CASSIRGGTDTQYF.

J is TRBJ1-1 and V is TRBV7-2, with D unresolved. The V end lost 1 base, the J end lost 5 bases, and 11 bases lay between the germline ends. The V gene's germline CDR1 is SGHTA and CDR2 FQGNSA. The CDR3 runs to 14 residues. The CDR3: CASSLGWLETEAFF. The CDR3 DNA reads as TGTGCCAGCAGCTTAGGGTGGTTGGAAACTGAAGCTTTCTTT. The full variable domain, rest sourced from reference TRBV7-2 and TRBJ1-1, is GAGVSQSPSNKVTEKGKDVELRCDPISGHTALYWYRQSLGQGLEFLIYFQGNSAPDKSGLPSDRFSAERTGGSVSTLTIQRTQQEDSAVYLCASSLGWLETEAFFGQGTRLTVV.

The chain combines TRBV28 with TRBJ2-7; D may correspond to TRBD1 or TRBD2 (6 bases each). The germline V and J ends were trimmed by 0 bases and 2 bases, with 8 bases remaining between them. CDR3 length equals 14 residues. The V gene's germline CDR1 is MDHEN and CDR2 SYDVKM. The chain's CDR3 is CASSLWEGAYEQYF. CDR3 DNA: TGTGCCAGCAGTTTATGGGAGGGGGCCTACGAGCAGTACTTC.

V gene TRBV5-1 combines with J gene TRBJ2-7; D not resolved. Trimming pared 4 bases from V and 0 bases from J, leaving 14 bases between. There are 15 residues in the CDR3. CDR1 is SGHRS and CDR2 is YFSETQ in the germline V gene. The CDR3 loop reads CASSPPGSSSYEQYF. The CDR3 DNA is TGCGCCAGCAGCCCCCCCGGGTCGAGCTCCTACGAGCAGTACTTC.

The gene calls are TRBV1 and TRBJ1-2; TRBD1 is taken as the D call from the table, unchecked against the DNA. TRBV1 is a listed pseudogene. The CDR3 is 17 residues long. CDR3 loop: CTSSQEGFEVINYGYTF. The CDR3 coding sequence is TGCACCAGCAGCCAAGAGGGCTTCGAAGTAATTAACTATGGCTACACCTTC.